A single sample is the source of the 10 T cell receptor beta chains below, sequenced in a study of blood T cell repertoires in COVID-19. This table comes from immunoSEQ multiplex PCR, and its TCRdb copy is limited to in-frame clones, with some not included. This table has about 50,000 clones, roughly 85% appearing once. Sequencing used peripheral blood. The receptors come from a man in his fifties or sixties with acute or convalescent COVID-19.

This clone was found once. V and J are TRBV24-1 and TRBJ2-7; D gene uncertain. V was trimmed by 4 bases and J by 7 bases, leaving 10 bases between them. Germline CDR1 KGHDR, CDR2 SFDVKD. The CDR3 totals 12 residues. The CDR3 sequence is CATSEHTGEQYF. The CDR3 DNA reads TGTGCCACCAGTGAACATACGGGTGAGCAGTACTTC.

The genes are TRBV28 and TRBJ1-1; 8 positions agree with TRBD1. The V gene end was trimmed by 5 bases and the J gene end by 11 bases; junction bases not matched to a gene: 13. Per germline, CDR1 MDHEN and CDR2 SYDVKM. CDR3 length: 14 residues. CDR3 protein: CASSPGQGYSAAFF. The CDR3 region has the DNA TGTGCCAGCAGTCCTGGACAGGGATATTCGGCGGCTTTCTTT.

The chain is built from TRBV18 and TRBJ2-2, with D uncertain. Trimming cost V 1 base and J 3 bases, with 3 bases left between them. Germline-derived CDR1 and CDR2 are KGHSH and LQKENI. The CDR3 is made up of 13 amino acids. CDR3 nucleotide sequence: TGTGCCAGCTCACCACGCGACACCGGGGAGCTGTTTTTT. This sequence encodes CASSPRDTGELFF.

The chain has TRBV9 and TRBJ2-2; TRBD1 is a possible D gene (6 bases). CDR1 SGDLS and CDR2 YYNGEE come from the germline V gene. Trimming pared 5 bases from V and 0 bases from J, leaving 17 bases between. This CDR3 contains 17 residues. The CDR3 reads CASRGQQGLANTGELFF. CDR3 DNA: TGTGCCAGCAGAGGCCAACAGGGCCTCGCGAACACCGGGGAGCTGTTTTTT.

The CDR3 spells CASSEGRGLSSYEQYF. CDR3 in DNA: TGTGCCAGCAGTGAAGGGAGAGGTCTTAGCTCCTACGAGCAGTACTTC. V and J are TRBV6-1 and TRBJ2-7, with unresolved D. Germline CDR1 and CDR2: MNHNS and SASEGT. Trimming removed 1 base at V and 0 bases at J, with 13 bases between. CDR3 length: 16 residues.

The chain employs TRBV11-2 and TRBJ2-3; D possibly corresponds to TRBD2 (6 bases). The V end lost 0 bases, the J end lost 2 bases, and 12 bases lay between the germline ends. The CDR3 contains 16 residues. Per the germline V gene, CDR1 is SGHAT and CDR2 is FQNNGV. The CDR3, as DNA: TGTGCCAGCAGCTTAGATTTGGAGCGGGTCACAGATACGCAGTATTTT. Translation: CASSLDLERVTDTQYF.

The V call is TRBV20-1, the J call TRBJ1-5, with TRBD1 identical over 7 bases. J was trimmed by 6 bases and V by 3 bases; bases with no gene match: 8. From germline, CDR1 is DFQATT and CDR2 SNEGSKA (reference sequence). The CDR3 is 14 residues long. The CDR3 DNA sequence: TGCAGTGCTAGTCGACAGGGTCCGGGTCAGCCCCAGCATTTT. This gives the protein CSASRQGPGQPQHF.

This clone was observed a single time. The chain employs TRBV7-9 and TRBJ2-7, with D maybe TRBD1 (6 bases). Germline-derived CDR1 and CDR2 are SEHNR and FQNEAQ (reference sequence). This CDR3 comprises 12 residues. Trimming removed 5 bases at V and 3 bases at J, with 8 bases between. The DNA of the CDR3 is TGTGCCAGCAGCGTACAGGGCTACGAGCAGTACTTC. Translated, it gives CASSVQGYEQYF.

This clone appeared once. V and J are TRBV10-2 and TRBJ1-1, with a possible D match to TRBD1 (6 bases). Trimming removed 5 bases at V and 0 bases at J, with 16 bases between. Germline lookup yields CDR1 WSHSY and CDR2 SAAADI. The CDR3 sequence is 16 residues long. The CDR3 DNA reads TGCGCCAGCAGTTTAACCGGACAGCCTTTGAACACTGAAGCTTTCTTT. The encoded protein is CASSLTGQPLNTEAFF.

The sample holds a few counts of this clone. The rearrangement links TRBV4-1 to TRBJ2-1; a possible D gene is TRBD2 (5 bases). Germline CDR1 is MGHRA and CDR2 is YSYEKL. V dropped 0 bases and J dropped 1 base, with 16 bases sitting between them. This CDR3 has 18 residues. CDR3: CASSQDGRADISYNEQFF. CDR3 bases: TGCGCCAGCAGCCAAGATGGTCGAGCGGATATATCCTACAATGAGCAGTTCTTC.